This TCR beta chain comes out of a study of spatial heterogeneity in lung cancer. Study as a whole: Mean representation of each unique TCR and UMI combination in the raw reads exceeded ten occurrences.

For this clonotype: A much larger clone differs from this one at a single base, so this may be a read error.

Each CDR3 protein gets one entry after TCRdb re-called the 5' RACE reads with MiXCR. The sample shows fewer than 15,000 distinct CDR3 sequences, about a sixth of them seen only once. The CDR3 consists of 18 residues. V gave up 4 bases and J gave up 2 bases; unmatched junction bases: 16. Germline V lookup: CDR1 SNHLY, CDR2 FYNNEI. As for time point: sample taken at primary tumor resection. Whole RNA was taken from tumor, nontumor lung or frozen PBMC; it was then sequenced unsorted. The specimen comprised PBMCs, sampled at surgery. This rearrangement joins TRBV2 to TRBJ2-7; 8 bases fit TRBD2. The receptor's source is a male donor with early-stage non-small cell lung cancer. The DNA for the CDR3 is TGTGCCAGCAGTGCCAACCCGGGACTAGTGGGTGCTACCTACGAGCAGTACTTC. Its protein product is CASSANPGLVGATYEQYF.